What follows describes a single TCR beta chain. The data stem from a study of T cell changes during pregnancy in multiple sclerosis. The CDR3 sequence is 15 residues long. Per germline, CDR1 SGHTA and CDR2 FQGTGA. Trimming took off 2 bases at V and 1 base at J, with 12 bases between the two ends. Some clones are missing from TCRdb's copy, which holds only in-frame ones; the method was immunoSEQ multiplex PCR. The data contain about 50,000 clones, approximately 92% of them singletons. The rearrangement joins TRBV7-3 to TRBJ2-7; the D gene is possibly TRBD2 (7 bases). The starting material was CD4+ T cells from peripheral blood mononuclear cells, obtained in the third trimester of pregnancy. The source is a female donor with multiple sclerosis, enrolled in a pregnancy study. The chain's CDR3 is CASSLDGGQSYEQYF. The CDR3 bases are TGTGCCAGCAGCTTAGACGGGGGGCAATCCTACGAGCAGTACTTC.